This T cell receptor (beta chain) was found in a study of neurological immune-mediated disorders. TCRdb used MiXCR to reprocess the 5' RACE reads, holding one entry per CDR3 protein. The top ten clones hold 5.7% of a sample with around 40,000 distinct CDR3 sequences, approximately 7% of them seen once. Study results and limitations: The level of TCR clonal expansion was highest in patients with HTLV-1-associated myelopathy and lowest in multiple sclerosis, where it fell below the level seen in healthy controls.

Blood bank volunteers in Maryland, USA, served as healthy controls. The CDR3 is 15 residues long. V lost 9 bases and J 6 bases, leaving 22 bases between the germline ends. Germline V gene lookup returns CDR1 SGHRS and CDR2 YFSETQ. This clonotype has a count of ten or more. Its antigen is still unknown. The chain recombines TRBV5-1 with TRBJ2-1, with D tentatively TRBD1 (7 bases). The TCR originated in a man aged 50-60 years in good health. The sample taken for sequencing was CD4+ T cells from blood. The CDR3 here is CATTENRGLPNEQFF. Written as DNA, the CDR3 is TGCGCCACCACAGAAAACAGGGGACTTCCCAATGAGCAGTTCTTC.